The 16 T cell receptor beta chains given below trace back to one sample, sequenced in a study of T cell clones after liver transplantation. The assay was immunoSEQ multiplex PCR, and TCRdb's table has in-frame clones only and misses some. Of 9,500 to 10,000 clones listed, about two thirds are singletons. This specimen consisted of CD8+ T cells from blood, obtained at the approximately 15-month timepoint. The receptors derive from a human patient who received a liver transplant. Some T cells may be the graft donor's.

The chain uses TRBV2 and TRBJ2-7; TRBD1 matches at 8 bases. CDR1 and CDR2 from the germline V gene are SNHLY and FYNNEI. The CDR3 is 13 amino acids. J was trimmed by 5 bases and V by 9 bases; bases with no gene match: 9. CDR3 in amino acids: CARRGQVSDEQYF. The CDR3, as DNA: TGTGCCAGAAGGGGACAGGTTTCGGACGAGCAGTACTTC.

This rearrangement joins TRBV27 to TRBJ2-5; 7 nucleotides align to TRBD1. The CDR3 has 14 residues. CDR1 is MNHEY, CDR2 SMNVEV, per germline (reference sequence). Trimming took 0 bases from V and 5 from J; bases not matched to a gene: 3. CDR3 nucleotide sequence: TGTGCCAGCAGTTTATCAGGGGGCGGGGAGACCCAGTACTTC. It translates to CASSLSGGGETQYF.

The rearrangement links TRBV27 to TRBJ1-2; 11 bases match TRBD1. The CDR3 consists of 12 residues. With 6 bases clipped from V and 8 bases from J, the junction kept 2 bases outside the gene matches. Germline V gives CDR1 MNHEY, CDR2 SMNVEV (reference sequence). CDR3 region: CASRDRGRGYTF. The CDR3, as DNA: TGTGCCAGCAGGGACAGGGGGCGCGGCTACACCTTC.

This sequence joins TRBV27 and TRBJ2-3; a possible D gene is TRBD1 (5 bases). CDR1 is MNHEY and CDR2 is SMNVEV in the germline V gene (reference sequence). Trimming cost V 8 bases and J 0 bases, with 12 bases left between them. The CDR3 extends over 14 amino acids. The DNA of the CDR3 is TGTGCCAGCGCAGGCAGGGCTAGCACAGATACGCAGTATTTT. This encodes CASAGRASTDTQYF.

The chain carries TRBV11-1 and TRBJ2-5; D is uncertain. V dropped 6 bases and J dropped 5 bases, with 13 bases sitting between them. CDR3 length equals 13 residues. Germline lookup yields CDR1 SGHAT and CDR2 FQDESV (reference sequence). CDR3 protein: CASRPIGWETQYF. DNA for the CDR3: TGTGCCAGCAGACCAATTGGGTGGGAGACCCAGTACTTC.

V is TRBV6-1 and J is TRBJ1-1, with D maybe TRBD1 (5 bases). This CDR3 is 12 amino acids long. Trimming stripped 8 bases from V and 3 bases from J, with 10 bases between. Germline CDR1 is MNHNS and CDR2 is SASEGT. CDR3 sequence reads: CASPGAYTEAFF. The CDR3 DNA follows: TGTGCCAGCCCTGGGGCATACACTGAAGCTTTCTTT.

This sequence joins TRBV10-3 and TRBJ2-1; D is uncertain. The length of the CDR3 is 14 residues. Trimming took 2 bases from V and 13 from J, leaving 18 bases between them. The germline V gene has CDR1 ENHRY and CDR2 SYGVKD. CDR3 sequence (DNA): TGTGCCATCAGTGAGAATCGTCTAGTCGATTCACAGTTCTTC. It yields the protein CAISENRLVDSQFF.

The count of this clone is one. V and J are TRBV28 and TRBJ2-3, with 7 bases fitting TRBD2. With V trimmed by 5 bases and J by 2 bases, 13 bases remained unmatched. This CDR3 region has 17 residues. CDR1 is MDHEN, CDR2 SYDVKM, per germline. DNA of the CDR3: TGTGCCAGCAGTCCAAATCTACCCGGGAGGCCCACAGATACGCAGTATTTT. This encodes CASSPNLPGRPTDTQYF.

The genes are TRBV23-1 and TRBJ1-4, with D possibly TRBD1 on 5 matching bases. TRBV23-1 has ORF status, its function being uncertain. This CDR3 region has 13 residues. Trimming stripped 7 bases from V and 6 bases from J, with 12 bases between. The CDR3 is CASTAGGDEKLFF. CDR3 coding DNA: TGCGCCAGCACCGCGGGGGGGGATGAAAAACTGTTTTTT.

The V call is TRBV27, the J call TRBJ2-7; weak D call: TRBD1 (6 bases). Germline CDR1 reads MNHEY; CDR2 reads SMNVEV (reference sequence). V shed 5 bases and J shed 3 bases, with 14 bases lying between them. The CDR3 contains 14 residues. DNA for the CDR3: TGTGCCAGCAGTCCCAGGGGTCCCCTCTACGAGCAGTACGTC. This codes for CASSPRGPLYEQYV.

The V call is TRBV5-6, the J call TRBJ2-7, with 9 bases identical to TRBD1. The CDR3 totals 17 residues. V was pared by 1 base and J by 1 base, with 9 bases of the junction left unmatched. Germline CDR1 SGHDT, CDR2 YYEEEE. CDR3 nucleotide sequence: TGTGCCAGCAGCTTGTTCAGGGACAGGGAGCTGTCCTACGAGCAGTACTTC. It codes for CASSLFRDRELSYEQYF.

The genes are TRBV7-8 and TRBJ2-1; no definite D call. Looked up from germline, CDR1 is SGHVS and CDR2 is FQNEAQ. Trimming took 5 bases from V and 9 from J, leaving 11 bases between them. CDR3 size: 12 residues. The DNA of the CDR3 is TGTGCCAGCAGCCCTGGTATTTCTGAGCAGTTCTTC. Translated, it gives CASSPGISEQFF.

This clone showed up just a few times. This chain joins TRBV14 and TRBJ2-5; D not resolved. Trimming left V 0 bases short and J 4 bases short, with 9 bases between. CDR3 length: 14 residues. Germline loops: CDR1 SGHDN, CDR2 FVKESK. CDR3 sequence: CASSQEGMRETQYF. The CDR3 DNA follows: TGTGCCAGCAGCCAAGAGGGGATGAGAGAGACCCAGTACTTC.

V is TRBV4-1 and J is TRBJ2-1; D is unclear. This CDR3 contains 14 residues. V lost 0 bases to trimming and J lost 4 bases, with 7 bases between them. Germline V gene data show CDR1 as MGHRA and CDR2 as YSYEKL. The CDR3 loop reads CASSQDHLYNEQFF. CDR3 bases: TGCGCCAGCAGCCAAGATCACTTATACAATGAGCAGTTCTTC.

The chain carries TRBV4-1 and TRBJ2-2, with a tentative D call TRBD2 (6 bases). The length of the CDR3 is 15 residues. Germline lookup yields CDR1 MGHRA and CDR2 YSYEKL. Trimming took off 4 bases at V and 4 bases at J, with 13 bases between the two ends. CDR3 region: CASSLGGTGTGELFF. CDR3 nucleotides: TGCGCCAGCAGCCTGGGGGGTACCGGCACCGGGGAGCTGTTTTTT.

This sequence joins TRBV5-6 and TRBJ2-2; no firm D call. V was clipped by 1 base and J by 2 bases, with 3 bases between them. Per the germline V gene, CDR1 is SGHDT and CDR2 is YYEEEE. The CDR3 is 13 residues long. The CDR3: CASSLPNTGELFF. DNA of the CDR3: TGTGCCAGCAGCTTGCCCAACACCGGGGAGCTGTTTTTT. Looking up the rest from reference TRBV5-6 and TRBJ2-2 gives the full variable domain: DAGVTQSPTHLIKTRGQQVTLRCSPKSGHDTVSWYQQALGQGPQFIFQYYEEEERQRGNFPDRFSGHQFPNYSSELNVNALLLGDSALYLCASSLPNTGELFFGEGSRLTVL.